Below, 28 T cell receptor beta chains from the same sample are listed, as sequenced in a study of cytomegalovirus exposure and HLA in healthy donors. The PCR made use of 60 Vbeta and 13 Jbeta primers. The assay was immunoSEQ multiplex PCR, and TCRdb's table has in-frame clones only and misses some. Among about 130,000 clones, 80% were seen once, and the ten largest hold approximately 5%. Sequenced input: PBMCs. The receptors come from a man aged 25 to 45 in good health and CMV-seronegative.

V and J are TRBV7-2 and TRBJ2-3, with D possibly being TRBD2 (6 bases). Germline CDR1 reads SGHTA; CDR2 reads FQGNSA. V lost 4 bases, J lost 3 bases, and 11 bases lay in between. This CDR3 region has 14 residues. CDR3 DNA sequence: TGTGCCAGCAGCTCCAGACTAGTAACAGATACGCAGTATTTT. Protein: CASSSRLVTDTQYF.

The chain recombines TRBV11-2 with TRBJ2-7, with D possibly matching TRBD1 (5 bases). The CDR3 sequence is 12 residues long. The germline V and J ends were trimmed by 5 bases and 1 base, with 6 bases remaining between them. Germline V gene data show CDR1 as SGHAT and CDR2 as FQNNGV. CDR3 DNA sequence: TGTGCCAGCAGCCGACAGTCCTACGAGCAGTACTTC. It encodes CASSRQSYEQYF.

The chain joins TRBV6-5 to TRBJ2-7, with D tentatively TRBD2 (6 bases). Germline V gene sequence: CDR1 MNHEY, CDR2 SVGAGI. The V gene lost 7 bases and the J gene lost 6 bases, with 16 bases spanning the gap. The CDR3 is 13 residues long. Written as DNA, the CDR3 is TGTGCCAGCACCCCGATTTCCGGGGGCGAGCAGTACTTC. Translation gives CASTPISGGEQYF.

This clone was counted between two and nine times. The rearrangement links TRBV19 to TRBJ2-7; 7 bases are shared with TRBD1. With 6 bases clipped from V and 1 base from J, the junction kept 6 bases outside the gene matches. The CDR3 extends over 14 amino acids. Germline V gene data show CDR1 as LNHDA and CDR2 as SQIVND (reference sequence). DNA of the CDR3: TGTGCCAGTAGACCCCGACAGGGTTCCTACGAGCAGTACTTC. Translating gives CASRPRQGSYEQYF.

The CDR3, as DNA: TGTGCCAGCAGTTTGACAGGGCTAAATTCACCCCTCCACTTT. Encoded protein: CASSLTGLNSPLHF. The chain links TRBV2 to TRBJ1-6; the match to TRBD1 covers 7 bases. CDR1 is SNHLY and CDR2 is FYNNEI in the germline V gene. The CDR3 spans 14 residues. V was clipped by 5 bases and J by 7 bases; unmatched bases: 5.

This chain links TRBV2 with TRBJ2-7, with 9 bases identical to TRBD1. Germline CDR1 reads SNHLY; CDR2 reads FYNNEI. The length of the CDR3 is 14 residues. The J segment lost 4 bases and the V segment lost 4 bases, leaving 5 bases of the junction unmatched. The CDR3 spells CASSGQGELYEQYF. CDR3 nucleotides: TGTGCCAGCAGTGGACAGGGGGAACTTTACGAGCAGTACTTC.

This clone was detected only once. This sequence joins TRBV4-3 and TRBJ2-3, with 9 bases lining up with TRBD2. Losses at the gene ends were 4 bases for V and 9 bases for J; bases not matched to a gene: 5. Germline-derived CDR1 and CDR2 are LGHNA and YSLEER. The CDR3 is made up of 13 amino acids. The CDR3 loop reads CASSPAGGETQYF. The CDR3 DNA is TGCGCCAGCAGCCCAGCGGGGGGCGAGACGCAGTATTTT.

The chain is built from TRBV7-3 and TRBJ2-2; 9 bases are shared with TRBD2. The CDR3 has 16 residues. The germline gives CDR1 SGHTA, CDR2 FQGTGA. V was clipped by 5 bases and J by 1 base; unmatched bases: 5. The CDR3: CASSRSSGGNTGELFF. The CDR3 DNA reads as TGTGCCAGCAGCCGGAGTAGCGGGGGGAACACCGGGGAGCTGTTTTTT. Variable domain in full (rest from reference TRBV7-3 and TRBJ2-2): GAGVSQTPSNKVTEKGKYVELRCDPISGHTALYWYRQSLGQGPEFLIYFQGTGAADDSGLPNDRFFAVRPEGSVSTLKIQRTERGDSAVYLCASSRSSGGNTGELFFGEGSRLTVL.

Here the CDR3 reads CASSERTGNQPQHF. CDR3 nucleotide sequence: TGTGCCAGCAGTGAGAGGACGGGAAATCAGCCCCAGCATTTT. The J gene is TRBJ1-5, the V gene TRBV2, with D unresolved. The germline V gene has CDR1 SNHLY and CDR2 FYNNEI. The CDR3 extends over 14 amino acids. Trimming took 3 bases from V and 4 from J, leaving 10 bases between them.

The CDR3 region is CASSLADGANYGYTF. The CDR3 DNA reads TGCGCCAGCAGCTTGGCGGACGGGGCTAACTATGGCTACACCTTC. This chain links TRBV5-1 with TRBJ1-2; D is ambiguous. V lost 0 bases and J 0 bases, leaving 9 bases between the germline ends. The CDR3 is made up of 15 amino acids. Germline V gene lookup returns CDR1 SGHRS and CDR2 YFSETQ.

This chain links TRBV5-5 with TRBJ1-6; D call uncertain. The length of the CDR3 is 13 residues. Trimming removed 4 bases from V and 8 bases from J, with 10 bases in between. The V gene's germline CDR1 is SGHKS and CDR2 YYEKEE (reference sequence). In DNA, the CDR3 is TGTGCCAGCAGCACCGGTTTTGATTCACCCCTCCACTTT. As protein: CASSTGFDSPLHF.

The chain carries TRBV19 and TRBJ1-2, with TRBD1 identical over 10 bases. V was clipped by 7 bases and J by 4 bases; unmatched bases: 6. The CDR3 has 14 residues. Looked up from germline, CDR1 is LNHDA and CDR2 is SQIVND (reference sequence). The CDR3 nucleotides are TGTGCCAGTAACGACAGGGGGCACGTCTATGGCTACACCTTC. This encodes CASNDRGHVYGYTF.

This CDR3 reads CASSLGGGIYEQYF. The DNA for the CDR3 is TGCGCCAGCAGCTTGGGCGGGGGGATCTACGAGCAGTACTTC. V gene TRBV5-1 combines with J gene TRBJ2-7, with 8 bases matching TRBD2. Germline trimming cut 0 bases from V and 3 bases from J; bases unmatched to any gene: 2. From germline, CDR1 is SGHRS and CDR2 YFSETQ. The CDR3 totals 14 residues.

The J gene is TRBJ1-2, the V gene TRBV4-1; 10 nucleotides agree with TRBD1. CDR3 length: 14 residues. Losses at the gene ends were 2 bases for V and 8 bases for J; bases not matched to a gene: 5. Germline V gives CDR1 MGHRA, CDR2 YSYEKL. The CDR3 region has the DNA TGCGCCAGCAGCCAACCCGGGACAGGGGACGGCTACACCTTC. Its protein product is CASSQPGTGDGYTF.

The V call is TRBV13, the J call TRBJ1-1, with 7 bases aligning to TRBD1. V lost 5 bases and J lost 5; bases outside the gene matches: 5. The CDR3 consists of 13 residues. Looked up from germline, CDR1 is PRHDT and CDR2 is FYEKMQ (reference sequence). The chain's CDR3 is CASSPRGKTEAFF. DNA of the CDR3: TGTGCCAGCAGCCCCAGGGGGAAGACTGAAGCTTTCTTT.

The V and J genes are TRBV12-5 and TRBJ2-5; D may be TRBD1 (6 bases). V lost 4 bases and J lost 2, with 8 bases in between. The CDR3 has 13 residues. Germline loops: CDR1 LGHNT, CDR2 FRNRAP. The CDR3 DNA reads as TGTGCTAGTGGTTCCGGGACACAAGAGACCCAGTACTTC. Amino acids: CASGSGTQETQYF.

This clone showed up just once. The chain combines TRBV19 with TRBJ2-4; D perhaps matches TRBD1 (6 bases). The germline V gene encodes CDR1 LNHDA and CDR2 SQIVND (reference sequence). The CDR3 loop spans 14 amino acids. V was trimmed by 8 bases and J by 3 bases, leaving 14 bases between them. The CDR3, as DNA: TGTGCCAGTGTACAGGGAGCGGACAAAAACATTCAGTACTTC. It yields the protein CASVQGADKNIQYF.

The chain couples TRBV4-1 to TRBJ2-6; 9 bases align to TRBD1. The junction had 11 bases not matched to a gene; V was cut back by 6 bases and J by 2 bases. The CDR3 runs 18 residues. In germline, CDR1 is MGHRA, CDR2 YSYEKL. The CDR3 DNA reads as TGCGCCAGCAGGAAGAGGGACAGGGAAGGCGCTGGGGCCAACGTCCTGACTTTC. Protein sequence: CASRKRDREGAGANVLTF.

This clone was picked up a small number of times. The chain joins TRBV10-1 to TRBJ1-6; 7 nucleotides agree with TRBD1. V trimming: 0 bases; J trimming: 7 bases; junction bases outside the gene matches: 15. The germline gives CDR1 WNHNN, CDR2 SYGVQD (reference sequence). The CDR3 length is 19 residues. The CDR3 nucleotides read TGCGCCAGCAGTGAGTCGACTCTCGGGAGACAGGGCAAAAATTCACCCCTCCACTTT. Translation gives CASSESTLGRQGKNSPLHF.

The chain uses TRBV7-6 and TRBJ2-2, with 7 bases aligning to TRBD1. The germline V gene has CDR1 SGHVS and CDR2 FNYEAQ. V shed 4 bases, J shed 7 bases, and the junction held 6 bases outside the gene matches. The CDR3 consists of 14 residues. The CDR3 here is CASSYTGVSGELFF. In nucleotides, the CDR3 is TGTGCCAGCAGCTACACAGGGGTTAGCGGGGAGCTGTTTTTT. Combining the CDR3 with reference TRBV7-6 and TRBJ2-2 gives the whole variable domain GAGVSQSPRYKVTKRGQDVALRCDPISGHVSLYWYRQALGQGPEFLTYFNYEAQQDKSGLPNDRFSAERPEGSISTLTIQRTEQRDSAMYRCASSYTGVSGELFFGEGSRLTVL.

The genes are TRBV13 and TRBJ1-1; D is unresolved. The CDR3 loop spans 13 amino acids. The V end lost 1 base, the J end lost 8 bases, and 11 bases lay between the germline ends. Germline values: CDR1 PRHDT, CDR2 FYEKMQ (reference sequence). Here the CDR3 reads CASSLVRNEEAFF. In nucleotides, the CDR3 is TGTGCCAGCAGCTTAGTGAGGAACGAAGAAGCTTTCTTT.

This sequence joins TRBV18 and TRBJ2-7; perhaps TRBD2 as D (5 bases). Germline lookup yields CDR1 KGHSH and CDR2 LQKENI. Trimming stripped 2 bases from V and 6 bases from J, with 14 bases between. This CDR3 is 14 amino acids long. CDR3 in amino acids: CASSPMGGRGEQYF. The CDR3 region has the DNA TGTGCCAGCTCACCAATGGGCGGACGGGGCGAGCAGTACTTC.

The V and J genes are TRBV28 and TRBJ2-7; 8 bases are shared with TRBD1. CDR3 size: 14 residues. Germline V gene lookup returns CDR1 MDHEN and CDR2 SYDVKM. J was trimmed by 3 bases and V by 6 bases; bases with no gene match: 7. This chain's CDR3 is CASRTGQANYEQYF. The CDR3 nucleotides are TGTGCCAGCAGGACGGGACAGGCGAACTACGAGCAGTACTTC.

The chain carries TRBV7-3 and TRBJ1-1; TRBD1 is a possible D gene (5 bases). Deletions cut 5 bases from V and 0 bases from J, with 10 bases between. Germline CDR1 SGHTA, CDR2 FQGTGA. This CDR3 is 14 amino acids long. The CDR3 nucleotides are TGTGCCAGCAGCCGGGGGAAAATGAACACTGAAGCTTTCTTT. Translated, it gives CASSRGKMNTEAFF.

V is TRBV29-1 and J is TRBJ1-1, with D maybe TRBD1 (6 bases). Trimming cost V 4 bases and J 0 bases, with 9 bases left between them. The CDR3 extends over 13 amino acids. The germline CDR1 and CDR2 sequences are SQVTM and ANQGSEA. This CDR3 is CSVAAGVNTEAFF. For the CDR3, the DNA is TGCAGCGTTGCGGCAGGGGTGAACACTGAAGCTTTCTTT.

The gene calls are TRBV28 and TRBJ1-2; 10 bases fit TRBD1. The CDR3 runs 14 residues. The V gene's germline CDR1 is MDHEN and CDR2 SYDVKM. V gave up 4 bases and J gave up 5 bases; unmatched junction bases: 4. The CDR3 DNA reads TGTGCCAGCAGTTCACCGGGACAGGGGTATGGCTACACCTTC. Its translation is CASSSPGQGYGYTF.

The CDR3 loop reads CASRGGGADTQYF. The DNA of the CDR3 is TGTGCCAGCCGCGGGGGGGGTGCAGATACGCAGTATTTT. This rearrangement joins TRBV7-8 to TRBJ2-3; 9 bases map to TRBD2. The CDR3 runs 13 residues. Germline lookup yields CDR1 SGHVS and CDR2 FQNEAQ. Trimming cost V 8 bases and J 4 bases; bases outside gene matches: 4.

The chain recombines TRBV7-2 with TRBJ2-3, with no clear D. Germline V gene sequence: CDR1 SGHTA, CDR2 FQGNSA. CDR3 length: 15 amino acids. The ends were cut back, 1 base at V and 4 bases at J, with 12 bases in the middle. CDR3 nucleotides: TGTGCCAGCAGCTTAGGACTCGCCCGGGCAGATACGCAGTATTTT. The encoded protein is CASSLGLARADTQYF.